The clone carrying this T cell receptor (beta chain) was seen a handful of times. No antigen is known for it. The data were taken from a study of cytomegalovirus exposure and HLA in healthy donors. Findings and limits, study-wide: Using a false discovery rate of 0.05, a later analysis showed that approximately 17,000 TCR beta sequences were associated with HLA alleles. Most TCR beta V segments were productive about 90% or about 30% of the time in an earlier analysis. Presence/absence analyses supposed approximately even sequencing depth among donors.

PCR employed 60 Vbeta and 13 Jbeta primers. Sequencing was performed with immunoSEQ multiplex PCR; in TCRdb, only in-frame clones are kept and a portion is missing. The table includes 100,000 to 150,000 clones, approximately 8.7% detected once. The germline gives CDR1 MGHRA, CDR2 YSYEKL. Trimming shortened V by 4 bases and J by 0 bases, and 10 bases separated the two germline ends. CDR3 length: 15 amino acids. Material for sequencing was PBMCs. The chain couples TRBV4-1 to TRBJ2-1; a possible D gene is TRBD2 (6 bases). The TCR was taken from a man aged 40-50 years in good health and CMV-seronegative. In DNA form, the CDR3 reads TGCGCCAGCAGCCCCCGGGAGAGCTCCTACAATGAGCAGTTCTTC. Amino acid sequence: CASSPRESSYNEQFF.